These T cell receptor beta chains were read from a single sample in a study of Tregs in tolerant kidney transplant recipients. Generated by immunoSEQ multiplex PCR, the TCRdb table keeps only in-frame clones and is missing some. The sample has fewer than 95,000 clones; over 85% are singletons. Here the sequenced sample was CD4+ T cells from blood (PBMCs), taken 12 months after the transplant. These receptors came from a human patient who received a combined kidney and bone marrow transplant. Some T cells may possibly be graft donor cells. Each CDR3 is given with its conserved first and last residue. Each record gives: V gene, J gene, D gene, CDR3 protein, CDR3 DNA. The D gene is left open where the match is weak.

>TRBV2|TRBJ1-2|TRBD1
CASSPTGGSVTF
TGTGCCAGCAGCCCGACAGGGGGCTCGGTTACCTTC
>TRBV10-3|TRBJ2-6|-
CAISDRAGANVLTF
TGTGCCATCAGTGACAGGGCTGGGGCCAACGTCCTGACTTTC
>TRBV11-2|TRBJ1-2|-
CASSLGFGGDISGYTF
TGTGCCAGCAGCTTAGGGTTTGGGGGGGACATTTCTGGCTACACCTTC
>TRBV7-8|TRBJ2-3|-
CASSMRQAFTDTQYF
TGTGCCAGCAGCATGAGACAGGCTTTCACAGATACGCAGTATTTT
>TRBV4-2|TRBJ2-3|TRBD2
CASSPNSGESTDTQYF
TGTGCCAGCAGCCCTAATAGCGGGGAAAGCACAGATACGCAGTATTTT
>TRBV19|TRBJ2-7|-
CASSITGFYEQYF
TGTGCCAGTAGTATAACAGGGTTCTACGAGCAGTACTTC
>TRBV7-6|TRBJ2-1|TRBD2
CASSSRGTSGSWNEQFF
TGTGCCAGCAGCTCTAGAGGGACTAGCGGGTCCTGGAATGAGCAGTTCTTC
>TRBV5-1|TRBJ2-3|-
CASSLSLGGGATDTQYF
TGCGCCAGCAGCTTGTCCTTGGGAGGCGGGGCCACAGATACGCAGTATTTT
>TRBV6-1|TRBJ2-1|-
CASSEFRYNEQFF
TGTGCCAGCAGTGAATTTCGGTACAATGAGCAGTTCTTC
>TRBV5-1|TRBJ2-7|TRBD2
CASSLVLAGTSYEQYF
TGCGCCAGCAGCTTGGTCCTAGCGGGGACCTCCTACGAGCAGTACTTC
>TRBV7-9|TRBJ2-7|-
CASSSSAYEQYF
TGTGCCAGCAGCTCTTCCGCCTACGAGCAGTACTTC